The 14 T cell receptor beta chains in this list originate from one sample, sequenced in a study of OX40 agonist ivuxolimab in advanced cancers. TCRdb's copy holds only in-frame clones and misses some; the assay was immunoSEQ multiplex PCR. This sample has under 25,000 clones; 78% occur once, and the top ten carry 25% to 35%. The source was CD4+ or CD8+ T cells sorted from blood, collected in a trial of the OX40 agonist ivuxolimab. All receptors come from an adult with an advanced solid tumor such as melanoma, head and neck, liver or kidney cancer.

This clone was seen only a few times. The J gene is TRBJ1-4, the V gene TRBV4-3; D uncertain. The germline V gene has CDR1 LGHNA and CDR2 YSLEER. The CDR3 covers 16 residues. V dropped 3 bases and J dropped 10 bases, with 21 bases sitting between them. The CDR3 is CASSQFHGPREGKLFF. DNA for the CDR3: TGCGCCAGCAGCCAGTTCCATGGACCTCGAGAAGGAAAACTGTTTTTT.

In DNA form, the CDR3 reads TGTGCCAGCAGCCCCTCGCGGCTTTATGGCTACACCTTC. Translating it yields CASSPSRLYGYTF. The V gene is TRBV27, the J gene TRBJ1-2; D remains ambiguous. The V end lost 6 bases, the J end lost 5 bases, and 13 bases lay between the germline ends. CDR3 size: 13 residues. Germline V gives CDR1 MNHEY, CDR2 SMNVEV (reference sequence).

This clone was observed a single time. The gene calls are TRBV19 and TRBJ1-1, with 8 bases matching TRBD1. V lost 3 bases and J lost 0; bases outside the gene matches: 6. This CDR3 spans 16 amino acids. Germline CDR1 LNHDA, CDR2 SQIVND (reference sequence). Here the CDR3 reads CASSIRTGGMNTEAFF. CDR3 in DNA: TGTGCCAGTAGTATTAGAACAGGGGGGATGAACACTGAAGCTTTCTTT.

The chain has TRBV6-1 and TRBJ2-7, with TRBD1 matching over 7 bases. After removal of 6 bases from V and 2 bases from J, the junction contained 10 bases not matched to a gene. CDR3 size: 15 residues. CDR1 is MNHNS and CDR2 is SASEGT in the germline V gene. The CDR3 spells CASSVRGIQTYEQYF. CDR3 nucleotides: TGTGCCAGCAGCGTCAGGGGGATACAAACCTACGAGCAGTACTTC.

CDR3 sequence reads: CASSPSAGGGEAFF. CDR3 DNA sequence: TGTGCCAGCAGCCCCAGCGCGGGGGGGGGTGAAGCTTTCTTT. The V call is TRBV9, the J call TRBJ1-1; D perhaps matches TRBD1 (5 bases). CDR3 length: 14 residues. V was pared by 4 bases and J by 7 bases, with 17 bases between. Germline lookup yields CDR1 SGDLS and CDR2 YYNGEE.

J is TRBJ2-3 and V is TRBV7-2; TRBD2 matches 10 bases. J was trimmed by 2 bases and V by 5 bases; bases with no gene match: 10. This CDR3 region has 17 residues. From germline, CDR1 is SGHTA and CDR2 FQGNSA. The CDR3 is CASSPSLAGEFTDTQYF. The DNA of the CDR3 is TGTGCCAGCAGCCCTAGTCTAGCGGGAGAATTCACAGATACGCAGTATTTT.

This clone counts as medium-sized. The chain couples TRBV19 to TRBJ2-7; 10 bases map to TRBD1. The CDR3 is 16 amino acids. Trimming cost V 5 bases and J 3 bases; bases outside gene matches: 10. Germline values: CDR1 LNHDA, CDR2 SQIVND (reference sequence). The CDR3 here is CASSPGTGVGLYEQYF. CDR3 coding DNA: TGTGCCAGTAGTCCTGGGACAGGGGTTGGACTCTACGAGCAGTACTTC.

The genes are TRBV9 and TRBJ2-1, with a tentative D call TRBD2 (5 bases). The V end was cut by 0 bases, the J end by 3 bases, with 10 bases between. Germline-derived CDR1 and CDR2 are SGDLS and YYNGEE. This CDR3 is built from 15 residues. CDR3 DNA: TGTGCCAGCAGCGTAGGAGCGGCGTACTACAATGAGCAGTTCTTC. Translation gives CASSVGAAYYNEQFF.

By frequency in the sample, this clone is medium-sized. The CDR3 protein is CATPGGTDGYTF. DNA of the CDR3: TGTGCCACCCCCGGGGGGACGGATGGCTACACCTTC. This rearrangement joins TRBV11-2 to TRBJ1-2, with D perhaps TRBD1 (5 bases). CDR3 length: 12 residues. CDR1 SGHAT and CDR2 FQNNGV come from the germline V gene. The V end was cut by 10 bases, the J end by 6 bases, with 15 bases between.

The chain combines TRBV30 with TRBJ2-1; the match to TRBD2 covers 7 bases. Per the germline V gene, CDR1 is GTSNPN and CDR2 is SVGIG (reference sequence). The length of the CDR3 is 13 residues. The V segment lost 2 bases and the J segment 8 bases; nucleotides outside the gene matches: 6. CDR3 sequence: CAWSWDYGDEQFF. The CDR3 coding sequence is TGTGCCTGGAGTTGGGACTATGGCGATGAGCAGTTCTTC.

The chain recombines TRBV7-3 with TRBJ2-3, with 8 bases identical to TRBD2. V shed 2 bases, J shed 2 bases, and the junction held 3 bases outside the gene matches. The germline V gene encodes CDR1 SGHTA and CDR2 FQGTGA. The CDR3 is 15 amino acids. As DNA, the CDR3 is TGTGCCAGCAGCTTACTAGCGGGCTACACAGATACGCAGTATTTT. Translated: CASSLLAGYTDTQYF. The full variable domain, in which reference TRBV7-3 and TRBJ2-3 provide the parts outside the CDR3, is GAGVSQTPSNKVTEKGKYVELRCDPISGHTALYWYRQSLGQGPEFLIYFQGTGAADDSGLPNDRFFAVRPEGSVSTLKIQRTERGDSAVYLCASSLLAGYTDTQYFGPGTRLTVL.

The chain joins TRBV7-3 to TRBJ2-1; D unclear. The V end was cut by 2 bases, the J end by 0 bases, with 8 bases between. In germline, CDR1 is SGHTA, CDR2 FQGTGA. The CDR3 has 15 residues. The CDR3 loop is CASSLAWSSYNEQFF. CDR3 nucleotides: TGTGCCAGCAGCTTAGCCTGGAGCTCCTACAATGAGCAGTTCTTC.

This clone was observed a single time. The chain uses TRBV6-1 and TRBJ2-2, with TRBD1 identical over 8 bases. V lost 6 bases to trimming and J lost 6 bases; unmatched junction nucleotides: 9. This CDR3 is built from 15 residues. Germline V gives CDR1 MNHNS, CDR2 SASEGT. CDR3 residues: CASRVAGGGSGELFF. CDR3 sequence (DNA): TGTGCCAGCAGGGTAGCAGGGGGCGGGTCCGGGGAGCTGTTTTTT.

A remark on this clone: A much bigger clone sits one base away, suggesting this may be a read error. In nucleotides, the CDR3 is TGCGCCAGCAGTGAGTCGGTGGGGAACACAGATACGCAGTATTTT. This sequence encodes CASSESVGNTDTQYF. The chain combines TRBV10-1 with TRBJ2-3; no definite D call. Trimming left V 0 bases short and J 2 bases short, with 9 bases between. This CDR3 has 15 amino acids. Germline V gene lookup returns CDR1 WNHNN and CDR2 SYGVQD (reference sequence).